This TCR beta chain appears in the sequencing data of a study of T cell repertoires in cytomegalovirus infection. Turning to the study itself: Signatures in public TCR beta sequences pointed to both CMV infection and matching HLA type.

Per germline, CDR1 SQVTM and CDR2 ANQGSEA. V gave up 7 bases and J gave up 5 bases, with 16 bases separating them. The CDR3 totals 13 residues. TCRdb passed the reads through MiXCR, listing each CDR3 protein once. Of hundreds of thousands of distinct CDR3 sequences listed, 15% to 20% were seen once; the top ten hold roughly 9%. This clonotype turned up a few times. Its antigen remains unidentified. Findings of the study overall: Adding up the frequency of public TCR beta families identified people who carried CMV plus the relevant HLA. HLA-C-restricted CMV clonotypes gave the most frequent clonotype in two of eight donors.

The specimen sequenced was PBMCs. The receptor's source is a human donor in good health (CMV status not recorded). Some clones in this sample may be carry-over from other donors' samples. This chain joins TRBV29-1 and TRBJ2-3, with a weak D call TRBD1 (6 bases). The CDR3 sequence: CSGLAGTRDTQYF. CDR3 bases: TGCAGCGGGCTTGCTGGGACAAGAGATACGCAGTATTTT.